These T cell receptor beta chains were read from a single sample in a study of T cell responses to AZD1222 COVID-19 vaccine. The method was immunoSEQ multiplex PCR; TCRdb's version includes in-frame clones alone and lacks a portion of them. The sample has under 110,000 clones, 75% to 95% seen once; the top ten hold around 1.3%. The specimen comprised peripheral blood, sampled on day 0 of AZD1222 vaccination. All receptors derive from an adult in good health. Each CDR3 is given with its conserved first and last residue. Each record gives: J gene, V gene, clone size, D gene, CDR3 protein, CDR3 DNA. D genes are given only for firm matches. Size is omitted from some rows. Given values are once, few, many or a class for expanded clones.

J: TRBJ1-5; V: TRBV28; size: few; D: TRBD1; CDR3: CASSLSTGWSQPQHF; DNA: TGTGCCAGCAGTTTATCGACAGGGTGGTCTCAGCCCCAGCATTTT
J: TRBJ1-5; V: TRBV28; size: .; D: TRBD1; CDR3: CASSDRAQHF; DNA: TGTGCCAGCAGTGACAGGGCCCAGCATTTT
J: TRBJ2-3; V: TRBV7-2; size: .; D: .; CDR3: CASSLPTDTQYF; DNA: TGTGCCAGCAGCTTGCCTACCGATACGCAGTATTTT
J: TRBJ1-5; V: TRBV6-5; size: .; D: .; CDR3: CASSYSITDNQPQHF; DNA: TGTGCCAGCAGTTACTCGATAACGGACAATCAGCCCCAGCATTTT
J: TRBJ2-1; V: TRBV9; size: .; D: .; CDR3: CASSVATVSYNEQFF; DNA: TGTGCCAGCAGCGTAGCAACAGTCTCCTACAATGAGCAGTTCTTC
J: TRBJ2-1; V: TRBV4-1; size: .; D: .; CDR3: CASSQDRGDEQFF; DNA: TGCGCCAGCAGCCAAGATAGGGGTGATGAGCAGTTCTTC
J: TRBJ1-1; V: TRBV6-5; size: .; D: .; CDR3: CASSPRGGWSTEAFF; DNA: TGTGCCAGCAGTCCAAGGGGGGGGTGGAGTACTGAAGCTTTCTTT
J: TRBJ2-5; V: TRBV2; size: .; D: .; CDR3: CASIQVSGAPGAQYF; DNA: TGTGCCAGCATCCAGGTTTCGGGGGCCCCAGGGGCCCAGTACTTC
J: TRBJ2-1; V: TRBV5-4; size: .; D: .; CDR3: CASSITHSNEQFF; DNA: TGTGCCAGCAGCATTACTCACAGCAATGAGCAGTTCTTC
J: TRBJ1-5; V: TRBV19; size: .; D: TRBD1; CDR3: CASNQGGTGGQPQHF; DNA: TGTGCCAGTAATCAGGGGGGGACAGGAGGTCAGCCCCAGCATTTT
J: TRBJ1-2; V: TRBV6-5; size: .; D: .; CDR3: CASSRTSYGYTF; DNA: TGTGCCAGCAGCCGTACAAGCTATGGCTACACCTTC
J: TRBJ1-4; V: TRBV28; size: once; D: .; CDR3: CASSLPVGSGSEKLFF; DNA: TGTGCCAGCAGCCTCCCGGTGGGGTCAGGGAGTGAAAAACTGTTTTTT
J: TRBJ2-2; V: TRBV19; size: .; D: .; CDR3: CASSKGPNTGELFF; DNA: TGTGCCAGTAGTAAAGGTCCGAACACCGGGGAGCTGTTTTTT
J: TRBJ2-1; V: TRBV6-1; size: .; D: .; CDR3: CASSETPARADEQFF; DNA: TGTGCCAGCAGTGAAACCCCAGCCAGAGCGGATGAGCAGTTCTTC
J: TRBJ2-7; V: TRBV12-3/TRBV12-4; size: .; D: .; CDR3: CASSGGYEQYF; DNA: TGTGCCAGCAGTGGGGGGTACGAGCAGTACTTC
J: TRBJ1-2; V: TRBV28; size: .; D: .; CDR3: CASSSTGEVNGYTF; DNA: TGTGCCAGCAGTTCCACCGGGGAGGTTAATGGCTACACCTTC
J: TRBJ1-2; V: TRBV6-5; size: .; D: .; CDR3: CASSYSQGGYYGYTF; DNA: TGTGCCAGCAGTTACTCGCAGGGAGGGTACTATGGCTACACCTTC
J: TRBJ1-1; V: TRBV27; size: .; D: .; CDR3: CASSLYAGSGFGVAFF; DNA: TGTGCCAGCAGTTTATACGCAGGCTCGGGGTTCGGGGTAGCTTTCTTT
J: TRBJ1-1; V: TRBV6-5; size: .; D: .; CDR3: CASSYWGRSNTEAFF; DNA: TGTGCCAGCAGTTACTGGGGACGGTCGAACACTGAAGCTTTCTTT
J: TRBJ1-5; V: TRBV27; size: .; D: .; CDR3: CASSSDSLGQPQHF; DNA: TGTGCCAGCAGTTCGGACAGTTTGGGTCAGCCCCAGCATTTT
J: TRBJ2-5; V: TRBV5-1; size: .; D: TRBD1; CDR3: CASSLGDRDDQYF; DNA: TGCGCCAGCAGCTTGGGGGACAGGGACGACCAGTACTTC
J: TRBJ1-2; V: TRBV27; size: .; D: .; CDR3: CASSSRQTSNGYTF; DNA: TGTGCCAGCAGTTCCCGACAGACCTCTAATGGCTACACCTTC
J: TRBJ2-2; V: TRBV9; size: many; D: .; CDR3: CASSYPGDTGELFF; DNA: TGTGCCAGCAGTTATCCGGGGGACACCGGGGAGCTGTTTTTT
J: TRBJ2-1; V: TRBV14; size: .; D: TRBD2; CDR3: CASSVLGRGRDEQFF; DNA: TGTGCCAGCAGCGTCCTCGGGAGGGGCCGGGATGAGCAGTTCTTC
J: TRBJ1-5; V: TRBV21-1; size: few; D: .; CDR3: CASSKGGRTSNQPQHF; DNA: TGTGCCAGCAGCAAAGGAGGGAGGACTTCCAATCAGCCCCAGCATTTT
J: TRBJ1-5; V: TRBV3-1/TRBV3-2; size: .; D: .; CDR3: CASTPGYSGNQPQHF; DNA: TGTGCCAGCACCCCAGGATATTCAGGCAATCAGCCCCAGCATTTT
J: TRBJ2-3; V: TRBV29-1; size: .; D: TRBD2; CDR3: CSGTSGGNSDTQYF; DNA: TGCAGCGGCACTAGCGGGGGTAACTCAGATACGCAGTATTTT
J: TRBJ1-1; V: TRBV30; size: .; D: .; CDR3: CAWKGNTEAFF; DNA: TGTGCCTGGAAAGGCAACACTGAAGCTTTCTTT
J: TRBJ1-3; V: TRBV6-5; size: .; D: .; CDR3: CASGTSGNTIYF; DNA: TGTGCCAGCGGGACTTCTGGAAACACCATATATTTT
J: TRBJ1-1; V: TRBV6-1; size: .; D: .; CDR3: CASSEASGNTEAFF; DNA: TGTGCCAGCAGTGAAGCCTCCGGAAACACTGAAGCTTTCTTT
J: TRBJ1-6; V: TRBV15; size: .; D: .; CDR3: CATSRANNSPLHF; DNA: TGTGCCACCAGCAGAGCCAACAATTCACCCCTCCACTTT